This is a list of T cell receptor beta chains from one sample in a study of regulatory T cells in long-lasting Graves disease. TCRdb processed the multiplex PCR reads anew with MiXCR; each CDR3 protein has one entry. The sample carries 400,000 to 450,000 distinct CDR3 sequences, about a quarter recorded once. The material was peripheral blood mononuclear cells (PBMCs), obtained when the disease was refractory, from a patient treated with antithyroid drugs. These TCRs come from a female donor with Graves disease. Each CDR3 is given with its conserved first and last residue. The D gene is left open where the match is weak. Rows may omit the clone size; those that give it use once, few, many or a size class.

V: TRBV18
D: TRBD1
size: many
J: TRBJ1-2
DNA: TGTGCCAGCTCACCATGGGACAGCTCCGGCTATGGCTACACCTTC
CDR3: CASSPWDSSGYGYTF

V: TRBV5-4
D: NA
size: NA
J: TRBJ2-2
DNA: TGTGCCAGCAGCCTGACAGCGAACACCGGGGAGCTGTTTTTT
CDR3: CASSLTANTGELFF

V: TRBV11-2
D: NA
size: NA
J: TRBJ2-7
DNA: TGTGCCAGCAGCCCGACGGGGATCTACGAGCAGTACTTC
CDR3: CASSPTGIYEQYF

V: TRBV28
D: NA
size: NA
J: TRBJ1-2
DNA: TGTGCCAGCAGTCCCTCAAGGGACTATGGCTGCACCTTC
CDR3: CASSPSRDYGCTF

V: TRBV24-1
D: NA
size: many
J: TRBJ2-5
DNA: TGTGCCACCAGTGAATCAGGCAGGGCGGAGACCCAGTACTTC
CDR3: CATSESGRAETQYF

V: TRBV20-1
D: NA
size: many
J: TRBJ2-5
DNA: TGCAGTGCTAGAGCGGCCGGGAGTCCCTGGGAGACCCAGTACTTC
CDR3: CSARAAGSPWETQYF

V: TRBV7-8
D: NA
size: few
J: TRBJ1-2
DNA: TGTGCCAGCAGCTTAGAACCCAGGGAGGACTATGGCTACACCTTC
CDR3: CASSLEPREDYGYTF

V: TRBV6-1
D: NA
size: many
J: TRBJ1-2
DNA: TGTGCCAGCGGGGGACAAGCCGACGTTCACTTC
CDR3: CASGGQADVHF

V: TRBV6-1
D: NA
size: NA
J: TRBJ2-5
DNA: TGTGCCAGCAGCCCCCCCGGGACTTTACAAGAGACCCAGTACTTC
CDR3: CASSPPGTLQETQYF

V: TRBV5-1
D: NA
size: NA
J: TRBJ1-2
DNA: TGCGCCAGCAGCTTGTCGCCAGGGAAGGAGTTAAGCTACATCTTC
CDR3: CASSLSPGKELSYIF

V: TRBV28
D: NA
size: many
J: TRBJ2-7
DNA: TGTGCCAGCAAAAAAAGTCCCGTTACCTACGAGCAGTACTTC
CDR3: CASKKSPVTYEQYF

V: TRBV30
D: TRBD2
size: NA
J: TRBJ2-4
DNA: TGTGCCTGGAGATCCCCGGGACTAGCGGGAGCCAAAAACATTCAGTACTTC
CDR3: CAWRSPGLAGAKNIQYF

V: TRBV3-1
D: TRBD1
size: few
J: TRBJ1-1
DNA: TGTGCCAGCAGCCAAGGGGGACAGCGTAAAGCTTTCTTT
CDR3: CASSQGGQRKAFF

V: TRBV11-2
D: NA
size: NA
J: TRBJ1-3
DNA: TGTGCCAGCAGCTTAGCCACTGGAAACACCATATATTTT
CDR3: CASSLATGNTIYF

V: TRBV7-9
D: TRBD1
size: NA
J: TRBJ1-4
DNA: TGTGCCAGCAGCCAACCACAGGGGACTAATGAAAAACTGTTTTTT
CDR3: CASSQPQGTNEKLFF

V: TRBV9
D: NA
size: NA
J: TRBJ1-1
DNA: TGTGCCAGCAGCCCGGGGACACGGTCGAACACTGAAGCTTTCTTT
CDR3: CASSPGTRSNTEAFF

V: TRBV20-1
D: NA
size: NA
J: TRBJ1-1
DNA: TGCAGTGCTAGAGTCAACAGAAACACTGAAGCTTTCTTT
CDR3: CSARVNRNTEAFF

V: TRBV20-1
D: TRBD2
size: NA
J: TRBJ2-7
DNA: TGCAGTGTCCTCCTAGCGGGAGCTGGGTACGAGCAGTACTTC
CDR3: CSVLLAGAGYEQYF

V: TRBV2
D: NA
size: many
J: TRBJ1-4
DNA: TGTGCCAGCAGTGAATCGGGCAGGGAGGGTGAAAAACTGTTTTTT
CDR3: CASSESGREGEKLFF

V: TRBV29-1
D: TRBD1
size: many
J: TRBJ1-2
DNA: TGCAGCGTGACAGGGAGGGACTATGGCTACACCTTC
CDR3: CSVTGRDYGYTF

V: TRBV20-1
D: NA
size: many
J: TRBJ1-1
DNA: TGCAGTGCTAGTAGGACGGCGAACACTGAAGCTTTCTTT
CDR3: CSASRTANTEAFF

V: TRBV7-3
D: TRBD2
size: few
J: TRBJ2-7
DNA: TGTGCCAGCAGCTTAACCGGGACTAGCGGTTACGAGCAGTACTTC
CDR3: CASSLTGTSGYEQYF

V: TRBV12-3/TRBV12-4
D: NA
size: many
J: TRBJ2-7
DNA: TGTGCCAGCAGTTCCAGAAAGACACACTCCTACGAGCAGTACTTC
CDR3: CASSSRKTHSYEQYF